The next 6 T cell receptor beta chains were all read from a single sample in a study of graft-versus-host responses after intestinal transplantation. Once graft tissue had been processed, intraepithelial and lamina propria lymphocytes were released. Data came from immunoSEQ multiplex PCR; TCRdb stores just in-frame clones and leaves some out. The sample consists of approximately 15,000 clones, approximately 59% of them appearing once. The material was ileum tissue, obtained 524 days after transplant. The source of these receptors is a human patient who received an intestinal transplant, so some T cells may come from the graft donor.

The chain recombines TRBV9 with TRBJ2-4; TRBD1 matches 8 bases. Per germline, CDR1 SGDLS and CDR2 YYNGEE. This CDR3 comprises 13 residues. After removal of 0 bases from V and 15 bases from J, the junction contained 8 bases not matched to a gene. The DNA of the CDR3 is TGTGCCAGCAGCGTAGAGGGGTCAGGGGGCACGTACTTC. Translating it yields CASSVEGSGGTYF.

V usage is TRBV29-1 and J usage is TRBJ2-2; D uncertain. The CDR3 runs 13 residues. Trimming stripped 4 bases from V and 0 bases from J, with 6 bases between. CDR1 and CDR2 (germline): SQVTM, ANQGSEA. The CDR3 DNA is TGCAGCGTTGTTAGAGCGAACACCGGGGAGCTGTTTTTT. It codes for CSVVRANTGELFF.

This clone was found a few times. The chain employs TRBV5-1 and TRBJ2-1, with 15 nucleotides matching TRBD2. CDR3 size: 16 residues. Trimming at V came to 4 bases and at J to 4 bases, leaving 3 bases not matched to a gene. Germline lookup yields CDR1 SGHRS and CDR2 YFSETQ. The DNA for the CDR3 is TGCGCCAGCAGCCCCGGGACTAGCGGGGGGTACAATGAGCAGTTCTTC. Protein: CASSPGTSGGYNEQFF.

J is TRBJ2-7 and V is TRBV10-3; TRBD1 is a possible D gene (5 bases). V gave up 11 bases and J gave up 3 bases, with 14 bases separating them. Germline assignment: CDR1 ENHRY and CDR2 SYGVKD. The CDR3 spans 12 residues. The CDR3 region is CAASRERYEQYF. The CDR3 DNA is TGTGCCGCCAGCAGGGAACGCTACGAGCAGTACTTC.

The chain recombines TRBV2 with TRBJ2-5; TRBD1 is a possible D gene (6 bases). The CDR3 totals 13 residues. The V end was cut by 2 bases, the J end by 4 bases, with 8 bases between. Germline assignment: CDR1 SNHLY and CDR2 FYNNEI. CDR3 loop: CASSETGRETQYF. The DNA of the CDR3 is TGTGCCAGCAGTGAAACAGGGCGAGAGACCCAGTACTTC.

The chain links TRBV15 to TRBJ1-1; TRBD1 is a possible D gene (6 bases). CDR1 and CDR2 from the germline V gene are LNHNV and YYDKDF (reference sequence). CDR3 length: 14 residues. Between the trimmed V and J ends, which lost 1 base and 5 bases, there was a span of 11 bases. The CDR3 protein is CATSRGTGRTEAFF. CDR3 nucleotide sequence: TGTGCCACCAGCAGAGGCACAGGGAGAACTGAAGCTTTCTTT.